This entry is about one T cell receptor beta chain. The V gene end was trimmed by 2 bases and the J gene end by 2 bases; junction bases not matched to a gene: 6. The CDR3 spans 15 residues. Per the germline V gene, CDR1 is SGHKS and CDR2 is YYEKEE (reference sequence). Participants had their cohort set by participant-reported clinical history. The data belong to a study of blood T cell repertoires in COVID-19. Per the authors' pipeline: Amplifying reference gene primers gave estimates of nucleated cell counts. Profiled with immunoSEQ multiplex PCR; TCRdb holds only in-frame clones, not every one. V and J calls and clone size are as listed in that table; D and trimming were resolved from the DNA. The table has fewer than 350,000 clones, 75% to 90% seen once; the top ten hold roughly 5.2%.

Material for sequencing was PBMCs or T cells enriched from blood (not recorded which). The clonotype comes from a man in his sixties who had recovered from COVID-19. The V gene is TRBV5-5, the J gene TRBJ1-2; 7 bases align to TRBD1. In DNA, the CDR3 is TGTGCCAGCAGCTTTGTAGAGGGGGCCAACTATGGCTACACCTTC. It codes for CASSFVEGANYGYTF.